This T cell receptor (beta chain) derives from a study of T-cell reconstitution after alpha-beta-depleted transplantation in children. Library preparation (for TCRbeta) was performed with unique molecular identifiers. TCRdb called the PCR reads again in MiXCR, with one record for every CDR3 protein. The sample carries around 680,000 distinct CDR3 sequences, around 16% recorded once. This clonotype was counted at least ten times. Trimming removed 5 bases from V and 6 bases from J, with 11 bases in between. The CDR3 loop spans 12 amino acids. Germline assignment: CDR1 SGHTA and CDR2 FQGNSA. The chain joins TRBV7-2 to TRBJ2-7; D gene ambiguous. Sample: PBMCs from the stem cell graft donor, taken from the stem cell graft. The source is a human donor who donated a stem cell graft to a child with acute myeloid leukemia. For the CDR3, the DNA is TGTGCCAGCAGCCCTTCCCGTGGCGAGCAGTACTTC. It codes for CASSPSRGEQYF.